This T cell receptor (beta chain) was retrieved from a study of cytomegalovirus exposure and HLA in healthy donors. Assay used: immunoSEQ multiplex PCR; TCRdb lists only in-frame clones, some missing. The table has around 110,000 clones, 88% seen once. The donors were part of the validation cohort of 120 subjects. That cohort was separate from the first cohort, which comprised under 750 subjects. CDR1 is MNHEY and CDR2 is SVGAGI in the germline V gene. V shed 5 bases and J 2 bases; nucleotides not matched to a gene: 6. This CDR3 is 15 amino acids long. J is TRBJ1-1 and V is TRBV6-5, with 9 bases aligning to TRBD1. The source material was PBMCs. The sequence was collected from a woman under 30 in good health and CMV-seropositive. The CDR3 sequence is CASSRPGQGNTEAFF. The CDR3 bases are TGTGCCAGCAGTCGGCCGGGACAGGGAAACACTGAAGCTTTCTTT.